Presented here are 23 T cell receptor beta chains from one specimen sequenced in a study of T cells in Graves' hyperthyroidism and ophthalmopathy. Template material for amplifying TCR beta CDR3 regions consisted of RNA transcripts. An initial round of RT-PCR targeting the TCR CDR3 relied on the HTBI primer set. TCRdb called the multiplex PCR reads again in MiXCR, with one record for every CDR3 protein. The repertoire holds around 600,000 distinct CDR3 sequences, about 14% seen once, with roughly an eighth in the top ten. Sequencing was done on a sample of blood. These receptors were obtained from a woman aged 50 to 60 with Graves' ophthalmopathy.

This clonotype was observed many times. The V gene is TRBV28, the J gene TRBJ1-6; D perhaps matches TRBD1 (6 bases). This CDR3 region has 16 residues. CDR1 and CDR2 from the germline V gene are MDHEN and SYDVKM. V was trimmed by 5 bases and J by 7 bases, leaving 18 bases between them. The CDR3 loop is CASSPTTGTPNSPLHF. CDR3 DNA sequence: TGTGCCAGCAGTCCAACCACCGGGACACCCAATTCACCCCTCCACTTT.

With regard to this clonotype: The junction departs from germline at one end; a sequencing error may be responsible. The chain carries TRBV12-3 or TRBV12-4 and TRBJ2-2; 9 bases align to TRBD1. The CDR3 runs 16 residues. CDR3 loop: CASSPGQGRGTGGLFF. The CDR3 nucleotides are TGTGCCAGCAGTCCAGGACAGGGGAGGGGCACCGGGGGGCTGTTTTTT.

This clonotype came up many times. The chain is built from TRBV12-3 or TRBV12-4 and TRBJ2-3, with TRBD1 matching over 10 bases. The CDR3 contains 14 residues. V dropped 4 bases and J dropped 4; count of bases not matched to a gene: 2. In nucleotides, the CDR3 is TGTGCCAGCAGTTCGACAGGGGGCCCAGATACGCAGTATTTT. It translates to CASSSTGGPDTQYF.

This clonotype came up many times. J is TRBJ2-5 and V is TRBV18; TRBD2 agrees at 9 bases. Germline V gene lookup returns CDR1 KGHSH and CDR2 LQKENI. With 1 base clipped from V and 1 base from J, the junction kept 4 bases outside the gene matches. The CDR3 covers 16 residues. The CDR3 DNA is TGTGCCAGCTCACCACGCACAGCGGGAGGCCAAGAGACCCAGTACTTC. It specifies CASSPRTAGGQETQYF.

This clonotype occurred many times. This chain joins TRBV12-3 or TRBV12-4 and TRBJ2-1; 12 bases fit TRBD2. Unmatched junction bases numbered 11, after V lost 9 bases and J lost 2 bases. The CDR3 spans 17 residues. The CDR3 here is CASGGASGREAYNEQFF. The CDR3 DNA reads TGTGCCAGTGGGGGGGCTAGCGGGAGGGAGGCCTACAATGAGCAGTTCTTC.

This clonotype appeared many times. The chain joins TRBV6-1 to TRBJ1-2, with no clear D. This CDR3 has 15 residues. V was shortened by 2 bases and J by 2 bases, with 12 bases between the two germline ends. The germline CDR1 and CDR2 sequences are MNHNS and SASEGT. CDR3 loop: CASSESIGRNYGYTF. Here the CDR3 DNA reads TGTGCCAGCAGTGAAAGCATAGGGAGAAACTATGGCTACACCTTC.

The rearrangement joins TRBV19 to TRBJ2-2; D might be TRBD1 (5 bases). Gene TRBJ1-1 matches the end of the DNA better, so the J call may be wrong. The CDR3 is 13 amino acids. Germline CDR1 is LNHDA and CDR2 is SQIVND (reference sequence). CDR3 sequence reads: CASNTGRGMGAFF. The CDR3, as DNA: TGTGCCAGTAATACGGGACGGGGCATGGGAGCTTTCTTT.

This clonotype was recorded at least ten times. The chain carries TRBV5-6 and TRBJ1-6, with TRBD1 matching 7 bases. This CDR3 has 16 amino acids. CDR1 SGHDT and CDR2 YYEEEE come from the germline V gene. J gave up 7 bases and V 2 bases, and 9 bases lay outside the gene matches. The chain's CDR3 is CASSLTTGTANSPLHF. The CDR3 DNA follows: TGTGCCAGCAGCTTAACAACCGGGACAGCAAATTCACCCCTCCACTTT.

The chain links TRBV10-3 to TRBJ1-1; D is uncertain. Germline assignment: CDR1 ENHRY and CDR2 SYGVKD. This CDR3 comprises 14 residues. The V end was cut by 11 bases, the J end by 0 bases, with 16 bases between. The CDR3, as DNA: TGTGCCTCAAGAGTGGAGGCAATGAACACTGAAGCTTTCTTT. Translation: CASRVEAMNTEAFF.

The rearrangement uses TRBV30 and TRBJ1-6, with D perhaps matching TRBD1 (5 bases). The V end was cut by 8 bases, the J end by 4 bases, with 18 bases between. The V gene's germline CDR1 is GTSNPN and CDR2 SVGIG (reference sequence). The CDR3 totals 15 residues. The CDR3 loop reads CASSARQQYNSPLHF. CDR3 nucleotide sequence: TGTGCCAGCAGCGCCAGACAGCAATATAATTCACCCCTCCACTTT.

Comment on this clonotype: This may come from a read error, since a much larger clone is one base off. The chain recombines TRBV6-2 or TRBV6-3 with TRBJ2-4; TRBD1 aligns across 9 bases. The length of the CDR3 is 15 residues. Germline-derived CDR1 and CDR2 are MNHEY and SVGEGT. V was pared by 2 bases and J by 4 bases, with 3 bases of the junction left unmatched. CDR3 DNA sequence: TGTGCCAGCAGTTACCCGGGACAGGGAAAAAACATTCAGTACTTC. It codes for CASSYPGQGKNIQYF.

The chain links TRBV7-2 to TRBJ1-2; D gene unclear. The CDR3 spans 14 residues. Germline V gene lookup returns CDR1 SGHTA and CDR2 FQGNSA. Deletions cut 0 bases from V and 1 base from J, with 6 bases between. CDR3 nucleotides: TGTGCCAGCAGCTTAGCCACATATAACTATGGCTACACCTTC. Protein: CASSLATYNYGYTF.

This clonotype has a count of ten or more. The V gene is TRBV28, the J gene TRBJ2-3, with D possibly being TRBD2 (6 bases). This CDR3 contains 16 residues. Trimming removed 0 bases from V and 1 base from J, with 11 bases in between. The germline gives CDR1 MDHEN, CDR2 SYDVKM. Here the CDR3 reads CASSLWRGPGTDTQYF. The DNA for the CDR3 is TGTGCCAGCAGTTTATGGCGGGGACCAGGCACAGATACGCAGTATTTT.

This clonotype came up many times. This chain connects TRBV14 to TRBJ2-5, with a tentative D call TRBD2 (5 bases). Germline-derived CDR1 and CDR2 are SGHDN and FVKESK. Trimming pared 4 bases from V and 0 bases from J, leaving 18 bases between. The CDR3 is 17 amino acids. CDR3 region: CASSRKVPRGYQETQYF. CDR3 nucleotide sequence: TGTGCCAGCAGCCGAAAGGTCCCCCGAGGGTACCAAGAGACCCAGTACTTC.

This clonotype was found a few times. CDR3 in amino acids: CASSSIAGGLTDTQYF. CDR3 DNA: TGTGCCAGCAGCTCCATAGCGGGGGGCCTCACAGATACGCAGTATTTT. This chain uses TRBV7-6 with TRBJ2-3, with 10 nucleotides matching TRBD2. J gave up 2 bases and V 4 bases, and 6 bases lay outside the gene matches. The CDR3 spans 16 residues. Germline V gives CDR1 SGHVS, CDR2 FNYEAQ. Looking up the rest from reference TRBV7-6 and TRBJ2-3 gives the full variable domain: GAGVSQSPRYKVTKRGQDVALRCDPISGHVSLYWYRQALGQGPEFLTYFNYEAQQDKSGLPNDRFSAERPEGSISTLTIQRTEQRDSAMYRCASSSIAGGLTDTQYFGPGTRLTVL.

There are many counts of this clonotype. The chain couples TRBV7-2 to TRBJ2-1; D possibly corresponds to TRBD1 (6 bases). The CDR3 loop spans 15 amino acids. The germline gives CDR1 SGHTA, CDR2 FQGNSA. Trimming stripped 5 bases from V and 0 bases from J, with 11 bases between. The CDR3 nucleotides read TGTGCCAGCAGCCACCGGGACAACTCCTACAATGAGCAGTTCTTC. It specifies CASSHRDNSYNEQFF.

The V call is TRBV20-1, the J call TRBJ1-1, with D uncertain. With 4 bases removed from V and 0 bases from J, the gap between germline ends came to 12 bases. Germline V gene sequence: CDR1 DFQATT, CDR2 SNEGSKA (reference sequence). The CDR3 is 14 residues long. The CDR3 DNA sequence: TGCAGTGCTATTCTACGGAATCTGAACACTGAAGCTTTCTTT. Translated: CSAILRNLNTEAFF.

This clonotype was found a few times. This chain connects TRBV12-3 or TRBV12-4 to TRBJ1-3, with TRBD1 matching 8 bases. The CDR3 extends over 14 amino acids. The V gene end was trimmed by 8 bases and the J gene end by 3 bases; junction bases not matched to a gene: 6. CDR3 region: CASGRTGSGNTIYF. In DNA form, the CDR3 reads TGTGCCAGCGGAAGGACAGGGAGTGGAAACACCATATATTTT.

The CDR3 spells CASSFQGKHQPQHF. The CDR3 DNA follows: TGTGCCAGCAGCTTCCAGGGGAAGCATCAGCCCCAGCATTTT. The rearrangement joins TRBV5-6 to TRBJ1-5, with TRBD1 as a possible D gene (6 bases). The germline V gene encodes CDR1 SGHDT and CDR2 YYEEEE. CDR3 length: 14 amino acids. V shed 2 bases and J shed 5 bases, with 11 bases lying between them.

This clonotype showed up just a few times. The chain employs TRBV4-3 and TRBJ2-2, with 7 bases identical to TRBD2. CDR3 length: 16 amino acids. Germline trimming cut 0 bases from V and 3 bases from J; bases unmatched to any gene: 4. Germline V gene sequence: CDR1 LGHNA, CDR2 YSLEER. The CDR3 DNA reads TGCGCCAGCAGCCAAGACCCAGCGGGATACACCGGGGAGCTGTTTTTT. As protein: CASSQDPAGYTGELFF.

This clonotype was seen repeatedly, ten times or more. This rearrangement joins TRBV2 to TRBJ2-1; the match to TRBD1 covers 8 bases. The CDR3 spans 18 residues. The germline gives CDR1 SNHLY, CDR2 FYNNEI. The V and J ends lost 6 bases and 0 bases, in that order; junction bases with no gene match: 13. CDR3 residues: CASRGATLTGGSYNEQFF. Written as DNA, the CDR3 is TGTGCCAGCAGGGGAGCGACACTTACAGGGGGCTCCTACAATGAGCAGTTCTTC.

The CDR3 reads CASSLVGVEKLFF. As DNA, the CDR3 is TGTGCCAGCAGCTTGGTAGGCGTTGAAAAACTGTTTTTT. V usage is TRBV5-5 and J usage is TRBJ1-4; D is unresolved. This CDR3 comprises 13 residues. V lost 0 bases and J lost 7, with 7 bases in between. CDR1 and CDR2 (germline): SGHKS, YYEKEE (reference sequence).

This clonotype was observed at least ten times. The chain has TRBV20-1 and TRBJ2-1; 12 bases agree with TRBD2. V dropped 5 bases and J dropped 6; count of bases not matched to a gene: 5. The germline CDR1 and CDR2 sequences are DFQATT and SNEGSKA (reference sequence). This CDR3 spans 14 amino acids. CDR3 nucleotides: TGCAGTGCTGATGGGACTAGCGGGTCCAATGAGCAGTTCTTC. Translation: CSADGTSGSNEQFF.